This TCR beta chain is from a study of T cell repertoires in cytomegalovirus infection. On the study more broadly: Selection of CMV epitopes for the study included recently identified HLA-C-restricted and well-studied HLA-B-restricted ones. Both CMV infection and a matching HLA type were indicated by public TCR beta signatures. Study observations and caveats: CMV-specific HLA-C-restricted TCR beta clonotypes dominated the ex vivo response. CMV carriers with the relevant HLA were identified by cumulative public TCR beta family frequency.

Using its own MiXCR run on the reads, TCRdb lists one record per CDR3 protein. Here the sample spans 800,000 to 950,000 distinct CDR3 sequences, approximately 32% being singletons. This clonotype was detected many times. Its antigen is unidentified. Trimming at V came to 4 bases and at J to 5 bases, leaving 13 bases not matched to a gene. Germline-derived CDR1 and CDR2 are MNHNS and SASEGT. The CDR3 is 16 amino acids. The sample in question was cultured CD8+ T cells from PBMCs, obtained from culture after CMV antigen stimulation. V usage is TRBV6-1 and J usage is TRBJ1-1; 7 nucleotides align to TRBD1. This TCR was sampled from a human donor in good health (CMV status not recorded). Some clones in this sample may be carry-over from other donors' samples. The CDR3 nucleotides are TGTGCCAGCAGTGGGGTCCCGACAGGGTTGGGGACTGAAGCTTTCTTT. It yields the protein CASSGVPTGLGTEAFF.